This TCR beta chain was captured in a study of blood T cell repertoires in COVID-19. Researchers sorted participants into cohorts using their self-reported clinical history. From germline, CDR1 is MDHEN and CDR2 SYDVKM. Trimming removed 3 bases from V and 7 bases from J, with 9 bases in between. The CDR3 covers 12 residues. Some clones are missing from TCRdb's copy, which holds only in-frame ones; the method was immunoSEQ multiplex PCR. The sample records 400,000 to 550,000 clones, nearly 90% being singletons. The J gene is TRBJ2-5, the V gene TRBV28; maybe TRBD1 (6 bases). Input material: PBMCs or T cells enriched from blood (not recorded which). This clonotype was obtained from a woman aged 18-29 years with acute COVID-19. In nucleotides, the CDR3 is TGTGCCAGCAGTTTGAAAGGGGGGACCCAGTACTTC. Translating it yields CASSLKGGTQYF.